Sequencing of this TCR beta chain was carried out in a study of T cell responses to AZD1222 COVID-19 vaccine. Clones were read by immunoSEQ multiplex PCR, and TCRdb kept only the in-frame ones, dropping some. The repertoire holds about 81,000 clones, approximately 89% seen once, with approximately 8% in the top ten. Germline CDR1 and CDR2: LNHNV and YYDKDF (reference sequence). V was trimmed by 0 bases and J by 6 bases, leaving 13 bases between them. The CDR3 is 15 amino acids. Source: peripheral blood, taken 28 days after the second AZD1222 dose. The TCR was taken from an adult who received the AZD1222 COVID-19 vaccine. The V gene is TRBV15, the J gene TRBJ2-3, with D possibly TRBD2 on 6 matching bases. CDR3 DNA sequence: TGTGCCACCAGCAGAGATCGGGTTGGGGGGGATACGCAGTATTTT. Translating gives CATSRDRVGGDTQYF. Looking up the rest from reference TRBV15 and TRBJ2-3 gives the full variable domain: DAMVIQNPRYQVTQFGKPVTLSCSQTLNHNVMYWYQQKSSQAPKLLFHYYDKDFNNEADTPDNFQSRRPNTSFCFLDIRSPGLGDTAMYLCATSRDRVGGDTQYFGPGTRLTVL.